The 14 T cell receptor beta chains reported below all come from one sample, sequenced in a study of beta chain features in type 1 diabetes. The isolated RNA, all of it, was reverse transcribed, so expressed TCRB transcripts were what got sequenced. Generated by immunoSEQ multiplex PCR, the TCRdb table keeps only in-frame clones and is missing some. The sample contains under 350,000 clones, approximately 8% of which appear only once. The sequenced material came from central memory CD4+ T cells from blood. These receptors were taken from a woman aged 18-29 years in good health.

The CDR3 DNA follows: TGTGCCAGCAGCCGAAACCCCGGAGATACGCAGTATTTT. The encoded protein is CASSRNPGDTQYF. The chain has TRBV5-5 and TRBJ2-3; D not resolved. V was trimmed by 4 bases and J by 5 bases, leaving 11 bases between them. This CDR3 contains 13 residues. CDR1 and CDR2 (germline): SGHKS, YYEKEE (reference sequence).

This chain links TRBV6-1 with TRBJ2-2, with 8 bases identical to TRBD1. V gave up 4 bases and J gave up 5 bases; unmatched junction bases: 6. The germline gives CDR1 MNHNS, CDR2 SASEGT. The CDR3 has 15 residues. The CDR3 DNA reads TGTGCCAGCAGTGCTAGACAGGGGTCAACCGGGGAGCTGTTTTTT. Its translation: CASSARQGSTGELFF.

CDR3 sequence reads: CASSLGFADTQYF. The CDR3 DNA follows: TGCGCCAGCAGCTTGGGTTTTGCAGATACGCAGTATTTT. The chain uses TRBV5-1 and TRBJ2-3; D call uncertain. Deletions cut 0 bases from V and 4 bases from J, with 6 bases between. The CDR3 totals 13 residues. Per germline, CDR1 SGHRS and CDR2 YFSETQ.

There are a few counts of this clone. This sample includes further DNA sequences coding for the same CDR3. The chain has TRBV7-2 and TRBJ1-1; D possibly corresponds to TRBD1 (6 bases). Germline V gene data show CDR1 as SGHTA and CDR2 as FQGNSA. CDR3 length equals 13 residues. V dropped 5 bases and J dropped 2 bases, with 9 bases sitting between them. CDR3 loop: CASSLQGNTEAFF. The CDR3 coding sequence is TGTGCCAGCAGCCTACAGGGAAACACTGAAGCTTTCTTT.

J is TRBJ2-1 and V is TRBV4-1; the D is unclear. Trimming stripped 0 bases from V and 10 bases from J, with 10 bases between. This CDR3 is built from 13 residues. CDR1 MGHRA and CDR2 YSYEKL come from the germline V gene. DNA of the CDR3: TGCGCCAGCAGCCAAGATCATAAGCGAGAGCAGTTCTTC. This encodes CASSQDHKREQFF.

This rearrangement joins TRBV11-2 to TRBJ2-1, with a tentative D call TRBD1 (6 bases). The V end lost 2 bases, the J end lost 7 bases, and 9 bases lay between the germline ends. The CDR3 is 13 residues long. The germline CDR1 and CDR2 sequences are SGHAT and FQNNGV. The CDR3 loop reads CASSLNRANEQFF. CDR3 nucleotides: TGTGCCAGCAGCTTAAACAGGGCGAATGAGCAGTTCTTC.

There are a few counts of this clone. The V gene is TRBV27, the J gene TRBJ1-2; TRBD1 might be the D (6 bases). V was clipped by 8 bases and J by 13 bases, with 17 bases between them. The length of the CDR3 is 11 residues. Germline V gene sequence: CDR1 MNHEY, CDR2 SMNVEV (reference sequence). The DNA for the CDR3 is TGTGCCAGCCAAACCGGGGGGCAACCCACCTTC. As protein: CASQTGGQPTF.

As regards this clone: This sample also contains other DNA sequences that code for the same CDR3. The J gene is TRBJ2-5, the V gene TRBV5-4; 10 bases agree with TRBD2. V shed 2 bases, J shed 2 bases, and the junction held 3 bases outside the gene matches. The germline V gene has CDR1 SGHNT and CDR2 YYREEE (reference sequence). This CDR3 has 15 residues. The CDR3 nucleotides are TGTGCCAGCAGCTTAGTACTAGCGGGACAAGAGACCCAGTACTTC. Protein product: CASSLVLAGQETQYF.

This clone showed up just a few times. This chain joins TRBV5-1 and TRBJ2-5; a weak D match, TRBD1 (6 bases). Germline-derived CDR1 and CDR2 are SGHRS and YFSETQ. CDR3 length: 15 residues. Trimming left V 4 bases short and J 5 bases short, with 18 bases between. The CDR3 loop is CASSPSPTGTETQYF. The CDR3 coding sequence is TGCGCCAGCAGCCCCAGCCCTACAGGGACCGAGACCCAGTACTTC.

In its sample, this clone was seen a few times. CDR3 residues: CASSLVGDEDTQYF. CDR3 DNA: TGCGCCAGCAGCTTGGTAGGGGATGAGGATACGCAGTATTTT. The V call is TRBV5-1, the J call TRBJ2-3, with D possibly being TRBD1 (5 bases). Germline values: CDR1 SGHRS, CDR2 YFSETQ. V was pared by 0 bases and J by 6 bases, with 11 bases between. The length of the CDR3 is 14 residues. The full variable domain, with the rest looked up from reference TRBV5-1 and TRBJ2-3, is KAGVTQTPRYLIKTRGQQVTLSCSPISGHRSVSWYQQTPGQGLQFLFEYFSETQRNKGNFPGRFSGRQFSNSRSEMNVSTLELGDSALYLCASSLVGDEDTQYFGPGTRLTVL.

In this sample, this clone turned up many times. The chain joins TRBV5-8 to TRBJ1-5; the D is unclear. The germline V gene has CDR1 SGHTS and CDR2 YDEGEE. V lost 7 bases, J lost 10 bases, and 12 bases lay in between. The CDR3 has 11 residues. The CDR3 DNA reads TGTGCCAGCCTAGACCGAACACCCCAGCATTTT. Its protein is CASLDRTPQHF. The full variable domain, in which reference TRBV5-8 and TRBJ1-5 provide the parts outside the CDR3, is EAGVTQSPTHLIKTRGQQATLRCSPISGHTSVYWYQQALGLGLQFLLWYDEGEERNRGNFPPRFSGRQFPNYSSELNVNALELEDSALYLCASLDRTPQHFGDGTRLSIL.

The J gene is TRBJ2-7, the V gene TRBV18; perhaps TRBD1 as D (8 bases). V lost 0 bases and J 4 bases, leaving 16 bases between the germline ends. The CDR3 covers 16 residues. Germline values: CDR1 KGHSH, CDR2 LQKENI. DNA of the CDR3: TGTGCCAGCTCACCACCACGGACAGGGAGGGCATACGAGCAGTACTTC. Translating it yields CASSPPRTGRAYEQYF.

The table lists this clone with many counts. J is TRBJ2-1 and V is TRBV14; 12 bases fit TRBD2. The trim removed 4 bases at V and 0 bases at J, leaving 10 bases unmatched. The CDR3 covers 19 residues. The germline V gene encodes CDR1 SGHDN and CDR2 FVKESK. CDR3 sequence reads: CASSPTTGTSGYSYNEQFF. CDR3 in DNA: TGTGCCAGCAGCCCGACAACCGGGACTAGCGGGTACTCCTACAATGAGCAGTTCTTC.

In its sample, this clone was seen a few times. This chain connects TRBV5-1 to TRBJ2-1; D unclear. This CDR3 region has 14 residues. Per germline, CDR1 SGHRS and CDR2 YFSETQ. Trimming shortened V by 3 bases and J by 5 bases, and 12 bases separated the two germline ends. The CDR3 reads CASSWPRKDNEQFF. CDR3 DNA: TGCGCCAGCAGCTGGCCCAGAAAAGACAATGAGCAGTTCTTC.